Here is one T cell receptor beta chain with its context. These data originate in a study of control samples from healthy donors and cancer patients. Profiling relied on immunoSEQ multiplex PCR, and the TCRdb table lists in-frame clones only, not all of them. The table has 91,000 or so clones, roughly nine tenths seen once. The sample comprised blood. This clonotype originated in a woman under 40 in good health.

CDR3 nucleotide sequence: TGTGCCAGCAGTCCCGGGACAGGGGGTTTGGGTGGCTACACCTTC. Protein sequence: CASSPGTGGLGGYTF. The chain employs TRBV6-6 and TRBJ1-2; TRBD1 matches 11 bases. The CDR3 has 15 amino acids. Germline V CDR1 and CDR2: MNHNY, SVGAGI (reference sequence). V gave up 5 bases and J gave up 7 bases; unmatched junction bases: 9.